This record looks at one T cell receptor beta chain sequence and its context. TCRdb analysed the 5' RACE reads with MiXCR anew, one entry per CDR3 protein. This repertoire shows about 350,000 distinct CDR3 sequences, around 15% found once; its top ten account for 20% to 25%. Per germline, CDR1 LGHNA and CDR2 YSLEER. Trimming took 0 bases from V and 4 from J, leaving 29 bases between them. The length of the CDR3 is 21 residues. This specimen comes from a study of T-cell memory formation after mild COVID-19. The chain links TRBV4-3 to TRBJ2-3, with D possibly TRBD2 on 7 matching bases. The sample comprised PBMCs or a T cell subset sorted from them (not recorded which). The receptor was isolated from a man younger than 35 who had mild COVID-19 (a few samples of this study predate the infection). Cell type and time point are not known. The CDR3, as DNA: TGCGCCAGCAGCCAAGATTGGTCTCGGGGGGCCAAGGTTGGTATCGCAGATACGCAGTATTTT. Its protein product is CASSQDWSRGAKVGIADTQYF.